This is a list of T cell receptor beta chains from one sample in a study of stem cell transplantation in POMP-related autoinflammatory disease. The repertoire was sequenced with immunoSEQ multiplex PCR; TCRdb's copy has only in-frame clones and lacks some. The sample has around 10,000 clones; 75% to 85% are singletons. The sequenced sample was CD4+ T cells from PBMCs, obtained after stem cell transplantation. These receptors were taken from a human patient with POMP-related autoinflammation and immune dysregulation (PRAID). Some of the T cells may derive from the graft donor. The CDR3 runs from the conserved cysteine through the conserved F or W. The D gene is left open where the match is weak.

j_call d_call v_call cdr3_aa
TRBJ2-1 - TRBV2 CASSRDYNEQFF
TRBJ2-1 TRBD1 TRBV11-3 CASSFTGDFDEQFF
TRBJ2-1 - TRBV19 CASSIFQAAGNEQFF
TRBJ2-5 TRBD2 TRBV28 CASSPPGLRETQYF
TRBJ2-1 - TRBV7-9 CASSPRWDQFF
TRBJ1-2 - TRBV5-6 CASSLSSYGYTF
TRBJ1-1 - TRBV19 CASSRAGLNTEAFF
TRBJ2-1 TRBD2 TRBV3-1/TRBV3-2 CASSPKGNLAAFNEQFF
TRBJ2-2 TRBD1 TRBV30 CAWSVRQGTGELFF
TRBJ2-7 TRBD1 TRBV11-2 CASSLDRTGSSYEQYF
TRBJ1-6 - TRBV11-2 CASSLGPTGSSLHF
TRBJ1-4 - TRBV9 CASSAGPGSNEKLFF
TRBJ2-1 TRBD1 TRBV30 CAWSRLGQDPPTWIF
TRBJ2-3 TRBD1 TRBV7-9 CASSNRDRGLKGRIGDTQYF
TRBJ1-2 TRBD1 TRBV19 CASSMPGGDLEGYTF
TRBJ1-3 - TRBV6-1 CASSEGALFGSGNTIYF
TRBJ1-2 - TRBV24-1 CATSDFGSGSGGYTF
TRBJ2-7 TRBD2 TRBV5-6 CASSGTSGSSEQYF
TRBJ2-2 - TRBV5-8 CASSTRYTGELFF
TRBJ1-3 - TRBV19 CASSNHILLGGNTIYF
TRBJ1-5 - TRBV29-1 CSVARLRDSNQPQHF
TRBJ1-4 - TRBV15 CATSRDKGRNEKLFF
TRBJ2-1 - TRBV12-3/TRBV12-4 CASSLSGHNEQFF
TRBJ2-6 - TRBV6-2/TRBV6-3 CASSYLLGAGANVLTF
TRBJ1-1 - TRBV13 CASSQRRDTRNTEAFF